Listed here are 16 T cell receptor beta chains from one sample, sequenced in a study of cytomegalovirus exposure and HLA in healthy donors (dated by TCRdb to the late 2010s). Preparation of the library involved the immunoSEQ multiplex PCR assay. For the multiplex PCR, a mixture combining 60 forward primers for TCR Vbeta segments and 13 reverse primers for TCR Jbeta segments was used. In TCRdb, the immuneACCESS table is reduced to in-frame sequences with V and J assigned. These tables do not hold every clone; where another copy was compared, an unresolved V gene accounts for under half, and the others remain unexplained. For this sample the table gives over 60,000 clones, of which under 80% were detected only once. The top ten constitute less than 7% of the sample. The specimen sequenced was PBMCs. These receptors originate from a woman aged 30 to 39 in good health and CMV-seronegative.

The chain couples TRBV19 to TRBJ2-1, with 8 bases matching TRBD2. Germline values: CDR1 LNHDA, CDR2 SQIVND (reference sequence). CDR3 size: 15 residues. V lost 1 base, J lost 4 bases, and 3 bases stayed unmatched. The CDR3 region is CASSIASGYYNEQFF. The CDR3 DNA sequence: TGTGCCAGTAGTATAGCTAGCGGGTATTACAATGAGCAGTTCTTC.

The chain has TRBV27 and TRBJ2-1; weak D call: TRBD2 (7 bases). This CDR3 is 13 amino acids long. V gave up 3 bases and J gave up 7 bases, with 10 bases separating them. Germline V gives CDR1 MNHEY, CDR2 SMNVEV (reference sequence). For the CDR3, the DNA is TGTGCCAGCAGTTTTGAGGGGGGGAATGAGCAGTTCTTC. Amino acid sequence: CASSFEGGNEQFF.

The V and J genes are TRBV25-1 and TRBJ2-5; 9 bases are a match to TRBD2. Germline assignment: CDR1 MGHDK and CDR2 SYGVNS. This CDR3 has 15 residues. V lost 4 bases to trimming and J lost 5 bases; unmatched junction nucleotides: 8. The CDR3 loop is CASSGLAGIRETQYF. The DNA for the CDR3 is TGTGCCAGCAGTGGGCTAGCGGGAATCAGGGAGACCCAGTACTTC.

V is TRBV18 and J is TRBJ1-5; 10 positions match TRBD1. V was clipped by 3 bases and J by 3 bases; unmatched bases: 5. The germline gives CDR1 KGHSH, CDR2 LQKENI. The CDR3 spans 16 residues. The chain's CDR3 is CASSPFGTGDNQPQHF. The CDR3 nucleotides are TGTGCCAGCTCACCCTTCGGGACAGGGGACAATCAGCCCCAGCATTTT.

The chain has TRBV27 and TRBJ2-7, with 12 bases identical to TRBD1. V lost 6 bases to trimming and J lost 3 bases; unmatched junction nucleotides: 12. This CDR3 region has 17 residues. The germline V gene has CDR1 MNHEY and CDR2 SMNVEV (reference sequence). DNA of the CDR3: TGTGCCAGCAGACTCTCCCCGGGACAGGGGGCCCTCTACGAGCAGTACTTC. Its protein product is CASRLSPGQGALYEQYF.

The chain is built from TRBV13 and TRBJ1-2, with TRBD1 matching 7 bases. CDR1 is PRHDT and CDR2 is FYEKMQ in the germline V gene (reference sequence). The CDR3 extends over 14 amino acids. V shed 0 bases and J 4 bases; nucleotides not matched to a gene: 2. CDR3 in amino acids: CASSLGTGVYGYTF. In DNA, the CDR3 is TGTGCCAGCAGCTTAGGAACAGGGGTCTATGGCTACACCTTC.

The chain combines TRBV5-1 with TRBJ2-4; a possible D gene is TRBD1 (6 bases). The CDR3 runs to 15 residues. In germline, CDR1 is SGHRS, CDR2 YFSETQ. Trimming shortened V by 3 bases and J by 8 bases, and 18 bases separated the two germline ends. The CDR3 here is CASSSAAGVGDIQYF. CDR3 nucleotides: TGCGCCAGCAGCTCCGCGGCAGGGGTGGGAGACATTCAGTACTTC.

This clone was detected only a few times. The V gene is TRBV6-4, the J gene TRBJ1-2; D may be TRBD1 (6 bases). V lost 5 bases, J lost 5 bases, and 12 bases lay in between. The CDR3 is made up of 13 amino acids. CDR1 and CDR2 from the germline V gene are MRHNA and SNTAGT. Here the CDR3 reads CASSTGGRYGYTF. DNA of the CDR3: TGTGCCAGCAGTACCGGGGGGCGTTATGGCTACACCTTC.

This clone was seen only once. J is TRBJ1-1 and V is TRBV4-1, with D uncertain. The CDR3 runs to 16 residues. Germline CDR1 is MGHRA and CDR2 is YSYEKL. The V gene lost 0 bases and the J gene lost 6 bases, with 17 bases spanning the gap. The CDR3 nucleotides read TGCGCCAGCAGCCAAGATCGAGGCCAGACGGGAGCTGAAGCTTTCTTT. Its protein product is CASSQDRGQTGAEAFF.

This sequence joins TRBV18 and TRBJ2-5; tentatively, D is TRBD2 (6 bases). V shed 5 bases and J shed 5 bases, with 15 bases lying between them. Germline V lookup: CDR1 KGHSH, CDR2 LQKENI. This CDR3 comprises 14 residues. The CDR3 nucleotides read TGTGCCAGCTCAACTGGCGCGGGATTCGAGACCCAGTACTTC. This encodes CASSTGAGFETQYF.

Only a few counts were recorded for this clone. The rearrangement joins TRBV7-2 to TRBJ2-2; 16 positions match TRBD2. Per germline, CDR1 SGHTA and CDR2 FQGNSA. The junction had 7 bases not matched to a gene; V was cut back by 5 bases and J by 7 bases. The CDR3 covers 17 residues. The CDR3 sequence: CASSPLGLAGGFGELFF. The DNA of the CDR3 is TGTGCCAGCAGCCCGCTGGGACTAGCGGGAGGGTTCGGGGAGCTGTTTTTT.

The chain recombines TRBV5-1 with TRBJ1-1; TRBD1 is a possible D gene (5 bases). The V gene's germline CDR1 is SGHRS and CDR2 YFSETQ. The ends were cut back, 4 bases at V and 4 bases at J, with 11 bases in the middle. The CDR3 spans 13 residues. CDR3 sequence: CASSRGFVTEAFF. For the CDR3, the DNA is TGCGCCAGCAGCAGGGGTTTCGTCACTGAAGCTTTCTTT.

This chain connects TRBV7-8 to TRBJ1-4; the D gene is possibly TRBD1 (6 bases). V shed 5 bases and J shed 8 bases, with 15 bases lying between them. The CDR3 extends over 14 amino acids. Germline V CDR1 and CDR2: SGHVS, FQNEAQ. The CDR3 region is CASSDWGTREKLFF. The CDR3 bases are TGTGCCAGCAGCGACTGGGGGACACGAGAAAAACTGTTTTTT.

The chain is built from TRBV30 and TRBJ2-1; perhaps TRBD2 as D (6 bases). The CDR3 spans 14 residues. V gave up 1 base and J gave up 2 bases, with 9 bases separating them. CDR1 is GTSNPN and CDR2 is SVGIG in the germline V gene (reference sequence). In DNA form, the CDR3 reads TGTGCCTGGAGTGGGGACTTCGCCTACAATGAGCAGTTCTTC. The encoded protein is CAWSGDFAYNEQFF. The full variable domain, its missing parts supplied by reference TRBV30 and TRBJ2-1, is SQTIHQWPATLVQPVGSPLSLECTVEGTSNPNLYWYRQAAGRGLQLLFYSVGIGQISSEVPQNLSASRPQDRQFILSSKKLLLSDSGFYLCAWSGDFAYNEQFFGPGTRLTVL.

The V call is TRBV27, the J call TRBJ1-5; a possible D gene is TRBD1 (5 bases). Trimming pared 4 bases from V and 1 base from J, leaving 11 bases between. Germline V CDR1 and CDR2: MNHEY, SMNVEV (reference sequence). This CDR3 comprises 15 residues. Here the CDR3 DNA reads TGTGCCAGCAGTTCCAGGGTGCAGAGCAATCAGCCCCAGCATTTT. Amino acids: CASSSRVQSNQPQHF.

The rearrangement links TRBV7-6 to TRBJ2-2; D is possibly TRBD2 (7 bases). The CDR3 is 18 amino acids. V lost 4 bases and J lost 5, with 23 bases in between. The V gene's germline CDR1 is SGHVS and CDR2 FNYEAQ. CDR3 region: CASSSYSWDGGATGELFF. The DNA of the CDR3 is TGTGCCAGCAGCTCCTATTCCTGGGATGGGGGGGCAACCGGGGAGCTGTTTTTT.